The 3 T cell receptor beta chains below come from one sample, sequenced in a study of shared T cell receptors in the human thymus. Some clones are missing from TCRdb's copy, which holds only in-frame ones; the method was immunoSEQ multiplex PCR. The table has about 380,000 clones, about 95% seen once. Source material: thymocytes. These receptors all stem from a human donor.

This chain connects TRBV27 to TRBJ2-3; the D is unclear. Germline assignment: CDR1 MNHEY and CDR2 SMNVEV (reference sequence). Trimming took off 0 bases at V and 3 bases at J, with 10 bases between the two ends. The CDR3 has 15 amino acids. The CDR3 DNA follows: TGTGCCAGCAGTTTATCGCAGGCTCAGACAGATACGCAGTATTTT. Its translation: CASSLSQAQTDTQYF.

The CDR3 region is CASTQSLSGLAYEQYF. The CDR3 region has the DNA TGTGCCAGCACCCAATCCCTGAGCGGGCTGGCCTACGAGCAGTACTTC. The chain carries TRBV27 and TRBJ2-7; weak D call: TRBD2 (6 bases). The germline V gene has CDR1 MNHEY and CDR2 SMNVEV (reference sequence). This CDR3 region has 16 residues. V was pared by 7 bases and J by 2 bases, with 21 bases between.

This clone was seen a single time. J is TRBJ1-2 and V is TRBV30; no reliable D call. From germline, CDR1 is GTSNPN and CDR2 SVGIG (reference sequence). This CDR3 spans 15 amino acids. Deletions cut 1 base from V and 2 bases from J, with 14 bases between. The CDR3 reads CAWSEVTGGNYGYTF. The DNA of the CDR3 is TGTGCCTGGAGTGAGGTAACGGGTGGGAACTATGGCTACACCTTC.